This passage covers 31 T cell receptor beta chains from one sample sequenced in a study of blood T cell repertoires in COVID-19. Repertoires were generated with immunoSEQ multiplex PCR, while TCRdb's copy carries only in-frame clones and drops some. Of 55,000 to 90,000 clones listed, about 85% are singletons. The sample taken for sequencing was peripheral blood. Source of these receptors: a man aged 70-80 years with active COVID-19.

The CDR3 here is CASSPPGLAYEQYF. CDR3 in DNA: TGTGCCAGCAGCCCCCCGGGACTAGCCTACGAGCAGTACTTC. This rearrangement joins TRBV5-6 to TRBJ2-7; 8 positions match TRBD2. V lost 4 bases and J lost 2; bases outside the gene matches: 5. The CDR3 is 14 residues long. Germline values: CDR1 SGHDT, CDR2 YYEEEE.

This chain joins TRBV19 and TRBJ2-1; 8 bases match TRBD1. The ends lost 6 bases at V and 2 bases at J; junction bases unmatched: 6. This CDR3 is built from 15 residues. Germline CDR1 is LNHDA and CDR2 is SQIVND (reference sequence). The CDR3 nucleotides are TGTGCCAGTAGCCAGGGACAGGCAACCTACAATGAGCAGTTCTTC. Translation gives CASSQGQATYNEQFF. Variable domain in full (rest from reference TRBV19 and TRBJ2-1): DGGITQSPKYLFRKEGQNVTLSCEQNLNHDAMYWYRQDPGQGLRLIYYSQIVNDFQKGDIAEGYSVSREKKESFPLTVTSAQKNPTAFYLCASSQGQATYNEQFFGPGTRLTVL.

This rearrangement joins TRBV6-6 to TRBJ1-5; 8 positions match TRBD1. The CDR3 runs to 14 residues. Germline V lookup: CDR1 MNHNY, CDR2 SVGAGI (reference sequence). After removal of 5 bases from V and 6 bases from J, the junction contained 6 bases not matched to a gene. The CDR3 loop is CASSLTGEGQPQHF. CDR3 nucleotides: TGTGCCAGCAGTCTGACAGGGGAGGGTCAGCCCCAGCATTTT.

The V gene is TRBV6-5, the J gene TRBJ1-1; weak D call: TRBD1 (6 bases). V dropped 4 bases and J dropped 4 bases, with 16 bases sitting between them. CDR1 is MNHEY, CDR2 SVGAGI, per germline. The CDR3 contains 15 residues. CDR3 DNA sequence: TGTGCCAGCAGTTCCCCTGCGGGGGCCGGCACTGAAGCTTTCTTT. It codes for CASSSPAGAGTEAFF.

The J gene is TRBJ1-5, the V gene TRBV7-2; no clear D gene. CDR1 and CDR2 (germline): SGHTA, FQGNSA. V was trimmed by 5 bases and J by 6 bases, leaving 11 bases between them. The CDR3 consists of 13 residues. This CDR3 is CASSPDGVQPQHF. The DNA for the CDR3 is TGTGCCAGCAGCCCCGACGGGGTTCAGCCCCAGCATTTT.

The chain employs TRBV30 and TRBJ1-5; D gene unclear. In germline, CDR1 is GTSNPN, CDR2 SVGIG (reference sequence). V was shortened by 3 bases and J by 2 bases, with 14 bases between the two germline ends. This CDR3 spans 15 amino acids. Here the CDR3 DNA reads TGTGCCTGGAGAAGAACCGGGATGGGCAATCAGCCCCAGCATTTT. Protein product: CAWRRTGMGNQPQHF.

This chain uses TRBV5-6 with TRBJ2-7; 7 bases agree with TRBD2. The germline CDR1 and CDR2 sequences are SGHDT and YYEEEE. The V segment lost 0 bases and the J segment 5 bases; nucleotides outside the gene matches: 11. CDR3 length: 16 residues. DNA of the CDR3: TGTGCCAGCAGCTTGGGAGGCGGGAGTTCGGGAAACGAGCAGTACTTC. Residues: CASSLGGGSSGNEQYF.

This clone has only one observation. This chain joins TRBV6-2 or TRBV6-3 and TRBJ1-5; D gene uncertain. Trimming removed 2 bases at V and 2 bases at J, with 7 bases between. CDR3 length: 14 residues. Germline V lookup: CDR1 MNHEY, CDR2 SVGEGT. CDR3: CASSYPGGNQPQHF. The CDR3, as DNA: TGTGCCAGCAGTTACCCCGGGGGCAATCAGCCCCAGCATTTT.

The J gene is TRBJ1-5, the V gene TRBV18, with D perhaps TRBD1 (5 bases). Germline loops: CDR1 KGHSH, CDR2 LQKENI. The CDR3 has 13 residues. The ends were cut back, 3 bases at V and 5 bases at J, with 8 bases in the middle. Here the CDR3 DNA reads TGTGCCAGCTCACCGCGGGGGGATCAGCCCCAGCATTTT. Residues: CASSPRGDQPQHF.

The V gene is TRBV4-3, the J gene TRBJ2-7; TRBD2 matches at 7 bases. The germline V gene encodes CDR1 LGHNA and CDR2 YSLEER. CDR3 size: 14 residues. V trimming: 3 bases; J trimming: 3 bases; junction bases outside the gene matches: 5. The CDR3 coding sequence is TGCGCCAGCAGCCAGGGGCTAGCGGTCTACGAGCAGTACTTC. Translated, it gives CASSQGLAVYEQYF.

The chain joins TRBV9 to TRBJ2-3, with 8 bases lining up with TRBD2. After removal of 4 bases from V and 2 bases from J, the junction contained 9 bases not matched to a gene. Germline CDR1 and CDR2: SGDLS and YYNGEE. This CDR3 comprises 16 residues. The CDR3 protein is CASSPGVAGNTDTQYF. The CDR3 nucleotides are TGTGCCAGCAGCCCAGGGGTAGCGGGAAACACAGATACGCAGTATTTT.

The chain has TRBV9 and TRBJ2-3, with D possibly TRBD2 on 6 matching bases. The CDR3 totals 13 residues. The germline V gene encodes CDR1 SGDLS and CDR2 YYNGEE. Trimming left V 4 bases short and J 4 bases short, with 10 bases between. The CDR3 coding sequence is TGTGCCAGCAGCCGGGGGAATTCAGATACGCAGTATTTT. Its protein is CASSRGNSDTQYF.

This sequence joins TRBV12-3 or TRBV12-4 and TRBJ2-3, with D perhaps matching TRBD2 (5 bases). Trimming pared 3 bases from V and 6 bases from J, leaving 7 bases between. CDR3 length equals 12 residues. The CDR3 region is CASSLSGDTQYF. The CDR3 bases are TGTGCCAGCAGTTTGTCGGGGGATACGCAGTATTTT.

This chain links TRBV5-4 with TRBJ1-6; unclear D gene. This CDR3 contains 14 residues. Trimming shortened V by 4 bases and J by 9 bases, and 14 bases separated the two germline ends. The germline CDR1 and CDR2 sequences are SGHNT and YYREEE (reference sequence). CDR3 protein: CASSPEVYGSPLHF. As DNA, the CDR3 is TGTGCCAGCAGCCCTGAGGTTTATGGTTCACCCCTCCACTTT. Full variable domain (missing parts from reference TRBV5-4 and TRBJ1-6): ETGVTQSPTHLIKTRGQQVTLRCSSQSGHNTVSWYQQALGQGPQFIFQYYREEENGRGNFPPRFSGLQFPNYSSELNVNALELDDSALYLCASSPEVYGSPLHFGNGTRLTVT.

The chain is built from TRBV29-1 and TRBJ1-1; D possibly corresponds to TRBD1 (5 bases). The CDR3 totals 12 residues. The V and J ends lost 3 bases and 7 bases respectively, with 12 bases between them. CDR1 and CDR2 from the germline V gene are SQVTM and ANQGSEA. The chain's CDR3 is CSVDLRGDEAFF. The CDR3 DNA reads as TGCAGCGTTGATCTGCGGGGGGATGAAGCTTTCTTT.

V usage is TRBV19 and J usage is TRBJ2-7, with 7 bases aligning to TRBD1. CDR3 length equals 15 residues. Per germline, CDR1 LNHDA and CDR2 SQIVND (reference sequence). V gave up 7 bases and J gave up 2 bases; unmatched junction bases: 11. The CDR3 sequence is CASTEGAPPTYEQYF. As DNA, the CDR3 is TGTGCCAGTACCGAGGGGGCACCCCCAACCTACGAGCAGTACTTC.

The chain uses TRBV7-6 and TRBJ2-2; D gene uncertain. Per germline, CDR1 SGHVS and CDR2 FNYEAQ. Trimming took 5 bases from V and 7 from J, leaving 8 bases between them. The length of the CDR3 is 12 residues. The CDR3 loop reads CASSLPVGELFF. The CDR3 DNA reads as TGTGCCAGCAGCCTCCCGGTCGGGGAGCTGTTTTTT.

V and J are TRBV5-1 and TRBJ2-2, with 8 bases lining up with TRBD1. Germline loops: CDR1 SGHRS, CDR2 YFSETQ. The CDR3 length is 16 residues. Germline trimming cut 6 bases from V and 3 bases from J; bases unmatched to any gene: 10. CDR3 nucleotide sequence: TGCGCCAGCACCCGGCAGGGGGCGGTTGACACCGGGGAGCTGTTTTTT. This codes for CASTRQGAVDTGELFF.

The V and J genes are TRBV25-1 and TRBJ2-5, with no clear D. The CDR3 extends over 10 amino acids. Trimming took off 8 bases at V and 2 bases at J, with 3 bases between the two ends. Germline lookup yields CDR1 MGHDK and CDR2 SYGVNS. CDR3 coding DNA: TGTGCCAGCGTACAAGAGACCCAGTACTTC. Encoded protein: CASVQETQYF.

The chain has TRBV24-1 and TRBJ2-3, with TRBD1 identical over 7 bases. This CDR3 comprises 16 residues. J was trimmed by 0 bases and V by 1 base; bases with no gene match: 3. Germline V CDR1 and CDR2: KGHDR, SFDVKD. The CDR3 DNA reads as TGTGCCACCAGTGATTTTGGGGGACAGAGCACAGATACGCAGTATTTT. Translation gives CATSDFGGQSTDTQYF.

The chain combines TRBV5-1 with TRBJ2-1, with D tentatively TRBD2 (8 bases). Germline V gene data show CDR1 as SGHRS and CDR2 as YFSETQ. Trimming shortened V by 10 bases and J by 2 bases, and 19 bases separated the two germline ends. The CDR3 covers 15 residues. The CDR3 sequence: CAQQGVAGPYNEQFF. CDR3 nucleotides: TGCGCCCAGCAGGGGGTAGCGGGACCCTACAATGAGCAGTTCTTC.

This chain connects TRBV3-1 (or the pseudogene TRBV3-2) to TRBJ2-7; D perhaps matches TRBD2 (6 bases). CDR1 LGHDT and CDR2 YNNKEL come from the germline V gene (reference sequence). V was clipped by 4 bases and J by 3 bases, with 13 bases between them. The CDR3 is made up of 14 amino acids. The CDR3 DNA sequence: TGTGCCAGCAGCCGCGCCCCGGGGGACTACGAGCAGTACTTC. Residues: CASSRAPGDYEQYF.

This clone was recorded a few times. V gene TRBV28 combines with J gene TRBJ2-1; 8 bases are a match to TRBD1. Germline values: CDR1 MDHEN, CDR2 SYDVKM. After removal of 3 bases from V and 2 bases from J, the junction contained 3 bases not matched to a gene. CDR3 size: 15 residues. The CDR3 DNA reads TGTGCCAGCAGTTTGATGGGACAGGCCTACAATGAGCAGTTCTTC. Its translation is CASSLMGQAYNEQFF. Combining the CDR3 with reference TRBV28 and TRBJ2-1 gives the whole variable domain DVKVTQSSRYLVKRTGEKVFLECVQDMDHENMFWYRQDPGLGLRLIYFSYDVKMKEKGDIPEGYSVSREKKERFSLILESASTNQTSMYLCASSLMGQAYNEQFFGPGTRLTVL.

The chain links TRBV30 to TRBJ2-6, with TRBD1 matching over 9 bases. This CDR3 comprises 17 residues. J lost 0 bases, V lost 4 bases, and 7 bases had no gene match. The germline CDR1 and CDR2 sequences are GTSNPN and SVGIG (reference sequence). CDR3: CAWTRDRAPSGANVLTF. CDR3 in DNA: TGTGCCTGGACTAGGGACAGGGCCCCCTCTGGGGCCAACGTCCTGACTTTC. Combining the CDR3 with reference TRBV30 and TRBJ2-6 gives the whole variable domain SQTIHQWPATLVQPVGSPLSLECTVEGTSNPNLYWYRQAAGRGLQLLFYSVGIGQISSEVPQNLSASRPQDRQFILSSKKLLLSDSGFYLCAWTRDRAPSGANVLTFGAGSRLTVL.

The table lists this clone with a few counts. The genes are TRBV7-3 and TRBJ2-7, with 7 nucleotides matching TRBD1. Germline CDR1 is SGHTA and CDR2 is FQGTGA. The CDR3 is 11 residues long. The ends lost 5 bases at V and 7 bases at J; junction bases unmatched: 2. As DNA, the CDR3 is TGTGCCAGCAGCATGGGACAGGAGCAGTACTTC. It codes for CASSMGQEQYF.

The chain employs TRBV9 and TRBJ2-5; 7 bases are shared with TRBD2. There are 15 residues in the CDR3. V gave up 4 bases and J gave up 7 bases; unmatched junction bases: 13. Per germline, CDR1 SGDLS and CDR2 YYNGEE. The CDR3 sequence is CASSPGGGPVVTQYF. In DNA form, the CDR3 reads TGTGCCAGCAGCCCCGGGGGAGGGCCGGTTGTGACCCAGTACTTC.

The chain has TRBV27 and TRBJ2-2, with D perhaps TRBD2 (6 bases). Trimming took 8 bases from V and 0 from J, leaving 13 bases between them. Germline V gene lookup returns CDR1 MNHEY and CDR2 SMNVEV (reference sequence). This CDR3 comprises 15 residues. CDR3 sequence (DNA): TGTGCCAGCGGACCGGGACTCTCGAACACCGGGGAGCTGTTTTTT. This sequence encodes CASGPGLSNTGELFF.

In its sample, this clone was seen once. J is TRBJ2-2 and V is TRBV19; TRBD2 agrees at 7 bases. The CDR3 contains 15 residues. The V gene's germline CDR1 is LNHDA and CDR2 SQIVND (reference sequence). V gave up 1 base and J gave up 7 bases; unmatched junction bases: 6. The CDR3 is CASSIGGTINGELFF. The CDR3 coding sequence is TGTGCCAGTAGTATAGGGGGGACTATCAACGGGGAGCTGTTTTTT.

In DNA form, the CDR3 reads TGTGCCACCAGTGACGAGGTGTATGAGCAGTTCTTC. Protein sequence: CATSDEVYEQFF. The chain joins TRBV24-1 to TRBJ2-1; the D is unclear. The CDR3 consists of 12 residues. The germline V gene has CDR1 KGHDR and CDR2 SFDVKD. V was clipped by 4 bases and J by 8 bases, with 8 bases between them.

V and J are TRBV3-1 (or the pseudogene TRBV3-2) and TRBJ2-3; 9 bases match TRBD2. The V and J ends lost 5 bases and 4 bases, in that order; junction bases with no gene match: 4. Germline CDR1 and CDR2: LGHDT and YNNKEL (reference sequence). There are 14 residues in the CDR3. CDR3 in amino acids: CASSGSGSADTQYF. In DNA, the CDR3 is TGTGCCAGCAGCGGTAGCGGGAGTGCAGATACGCAGTATTTT.

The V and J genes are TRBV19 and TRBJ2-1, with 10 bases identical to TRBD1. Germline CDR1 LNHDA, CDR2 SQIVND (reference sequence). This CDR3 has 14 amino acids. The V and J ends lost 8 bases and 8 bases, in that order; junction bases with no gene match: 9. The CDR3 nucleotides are TGTGCCAGTGCGGGACAGGGGTACGGGGATGAGCAGTTCTTC. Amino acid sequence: CASAGQGYGDEQFF.